The next 30 T cell receptor beta chains were all read from a single sample in a study of blood T cell repertoires in COVID-19. Produced via immunoSEQ multiplex PCR; TCRdb's table is partial and in-frame only. The sample lists over 80,000 clones; about 89% were seen once. Sequenced material: peripheral blood. The receptors shown here come from a man aged 45-60 years with acute or convalescent COVID-19.

This sequence joins TRBV6-4 and TRBJ1-1; possibly TRBD1 for D (5 bases). This CDR3 is built from 14 residues. Germline assignment: CDR1 MRHNA and CDR2 SNTAGT. The V end lost 0 bases, the J end lost 4 bases, and 9 bases lay between the germline ends. The CDR3, as DNA: TGTGCCAGCAGTGACTCTAGCAGGGCCACTGAAGCTTTCTTT. This translates into CASSDSSRATEAFF.

The V and J genes are TRBV5-1 and TRBJ2-5; the match to TRBD1 covers 8 bases. CDR3 length: 17 amino acids. Germline V gives CDR1 SGHRS, CDR2 YFSETQ. The trim removed 0 bases at V and 0 bases at J, leaving 7 bases unmatched. The CDR3 loop reads CASSLEGRGRYQETQYF. As DNA, the CDR3 is TGCGCCAGCAGCTTGGAAGGCAGGGGGCGGTACCAAGAGACCCAGTACTTC.

The genes are TRBV28 and TRBJ1-2; maybe TRBD1 (6 bases). The CDR3 extends over 16 amino acids. CDR1 is MDHEN, CDR2 SYDVKM, per germline. V dropped 5 bases and J dropped 7 bases, with 23 bases sitting between them. The CDR3 DNA follows: TGTGCCAGCAGTCTCGCCATACAGGGATTTAGGGGTGGCTACACCTTC. Encoded protein: CASSLAIQGFRGGYTF.

This clone is a singleton in its sample. The chain has TRBV5-1 and TRBJ1-2; 7 nucleotides match TRBD1. The CDR3 has 13 amino acids. Trimming at V came to 0 bases and at J to 4 bases, leaving 0 bases not matched to a gene. From germline, CDR1 is SGHRS and CDR2 YFSETQ. DNA for the CDR3: TGCGCCAGCAGCTTGGCAGGGGGCTATGGCTACACCTTC. Encoded protein: CASSLAGGYGYTF.

The V call is TRBV6-6, the J call TRBJ2-1; TRBD2 matches 9 bases. The germline V gene encodes CDR1 MNHNY and CDR2 SVGAGI (reference sequence). This CDR3 has 15 amino acids. V dropped 2 bases and J dropped 9; count of bases not matched to a gene: 8. DNA of the CDR3: TGTGCCAGCAGTTACGCGCGCGGGGGGGCCGCTGAGCAGTTCTTC. Amino acid sequence: CASSYARGGAAEQFF.

The chain combines TRBV5-1 with TRBJ1-3, with TRBD1 matching 9 bases. This CDR3 is 18 amino acids long. Germline V gene sequence: CDR1 SGHRS, CDR2 YFSETQ. The junction had 8 bases not matched to a gene; V was cut back by 1 base and J by 0 bases. The CDR3 sequence is CASSLSGTGTSSGNTIYF. In DNA form, the CDR3 reads TGCGCCAGCAGCTTGTCTGGGACAGGGACGAGCTCTGGAAACACCATATATTTT.

The chain recombines TRBV6-5 with TRBJ1-5, with D perhaps matching TRBD1 (5 bases). Germline loops: CDR1 MNHEY, CDR2 SVGAGI. Trimming took 6 bases from V and 5 from J, leaving 11 bases between them. The CDR3 has 13 residues. The CDR3 here is CASSHGGDQPQHF. Written as DNA, the CDR3 is TGTGCCAGCAGCCACGGGGGTGATCAGCCCCAGCATTTT.

This chain connects TRBV7-8 to TRBJ2-7; a weak D match, TRBD2 (5 bases). Per the germline V gene, CDR1 is SGHVS and CDR2 is FQNEAQ. The CDR3 covers 13 residues. Between the trimmed V and J ends, which lost 5 bases and 2 bases, there was a span of 10 bases. This CDR3 reads CASSAGGPYEQYV. In nucleotides, the CDR3 is TGTGCCAGCAGCGCCGGAGGCCCCTACGAGCAGTACGTC.

The V and J genes are TRBV5-6 and TRBJ2-7; TRBD2 agrees at 9 bases. The length of the CDR3 is 19 residues. Germline CDR1 is SGHDT and CDR2 is YYEEEE. Trimming took 6 bases from V and 5 from J; bases not matched to a gene: 24. CDR3 in DNA: TGTGCCAGCATCCTCTGGGGGGGGCGCTTGGCTAGCGGGGACCACGAGCAGTACGTC. Translated, it gives CASILWGGRLASGDHEQYV.

J is TRBJ2-3 and V is TRBV7-6, with 9 positions matching TRBD2. Per germline, CDR1 SGHVS and CDR2 FNYEAQ. Trimming removed 2 bases from V and 1 base from J; junction bases left unmatched: 16. The CDR3 consists of 20 residues. DNA of the CDR3: TGTGCCAGCAGCTTAACCCGGTCCTGGCTAGCGGGGACGGGCACAGATACGCAGTATTTT. It specifies CASSLTRSWLAGTGTDTQYF.

The chain has TRBV19 and TRBJ1-1; no definite D call. From germline, CDR1 is LNHDA and CDR2 SQIVND (reference sequence). The CDR3 has 16 amino acids. Trimming took off 0 bases at V and 7 bases at J, with 18 bases between the two ends. DNA of the CDR3: TGTGCCAGTAGTATAGATCGGGGTAGTTTGGGTCATGAAGCTTTCTTT. Amino acid sequence: CASSIDRGSLGHEAFF.

The chain is built from TRBV7-3 and TRBJ2-1; D may be TRBD2 (5 bases). The germline V gene has CDR1 SGHTA and CDR2 FQGTGA. V shed 3 bases and J shed 4 bases, with 13 bases lying between them. The CDR3 covers 15 residues. The DNA for the CDR3 is TGTGCCAGCAGCTTTTACCCTGGCGGGTACAATGAGCAGTTCTTC. Encoded protein: CASSFYPGGYNEQFF.

V gene TRBV5-6 combines with J gene TRBJ1-2, with 11 nucleotides matching TRBD1. The CDR3 extends over 16 amino acids. The V segment lost 1 base and the J segment 5 bases; nucleotides outside the gene matches: 7. Germline values: CDR1 SGHDT, CDR2 YYEEEE. The CDR3 DNA is TGTGCCAGCAGCTTGCTTACCGGGACAGGGGGTTATGGCTACACCTTC. It translates to CASSLLTGTGGYGYTF.

The CDR3 reads CASSLSGDGNTIYF. CDR3 nucleotides: TGCGCCAGCAGCTTGTCGGGGGATGGAAACACCATATATTTT. The V and J genes are TRBV5-1 and TRBJ1-3, with D possibly being TRBD1 (5 bases). This CDR3 has 14 residues. Per germline, CDR1 SGHRS and CDR2 YFSETQ. V dropped 1 base and J dropped 3 bases, with 8 bases sitting between them.

The V and J genes are TRBV2 and TRBJ1-6; 10 nucleotides agree with TRBD1. Germline-derived CDR1 and CDR2 are SNHLY and FYNNEI. The CDR3 is 16 amino acids. Unmatched junction bases numbered 12, after V lost 6 bases and J lost 10 bases. The CDR3 region has the DNA TGTGCCAGCAGAGGAATTTGGGGACAGGGGCTATCACCCCTCCACTTT. Protein product: CASRGIWGQGLSPLHF.

V is TRBV27 and J is TRBJ1-1, with a possible D match to TRBD1 (5 bases). The CDR3 is 18 amino acids. Germline V gene lookup returns CDR1 MNHEY and CDR2 SMNVEV (reference sequence). Trimming pared 2 bases from V and 2 bases from J, leaving 21 bases between. As DNA, the CDR3 is TGTGCCAGCAGTTTACGGGCTATAAGGGGACTAAAAAACACTGAAGCTTTCTTT. Protein product: CASSLRAIRGLKNTEAFF.

The V call is TRBV30, the J call TRBJ2-6, with TRBD1 matching 7 bases. V shed 6 bases, J shed 0 bases, and the junction held 8 bases outside the gene matches. Germline V CDR1 and CDR2: GTSNPN, SVGIG (reference sequence). The CDR3 is 16 amino acids. The CDR3 DNA follows: TGTGCCTGCACGGGACAGCCGACCTCTGGGGCCAACGTCCTGACTTTC. Translation: CACTGQPTSGANVLTF.

The chain recombines TRBV30 with TRBJ1-2, with 8 bases that match TRBD1. J lost 0 bases, V lost 3 bases, and 0 bases had no gene match. Germline V gene lookup returns CDR1 GTSNPN and CDR2 SVGIG (reference sequence). The CDR3 loop spans 13 amino acids. The CDR3 loop reads CAWRDRANYGYTF. The CDR3, as DNA: TGTGCCTGGAGGGACAGGGCTAACTATGGCTACACCTTC. The full variable domain, in which reference TRBV30 and TRBJ1-2 provide the parts outside the CDR3, is SQTIHQWPATLVQPVGSPLSLECTVEGTSNPNLYWYRQAAGRGLQLLFYSVGIGQISSEVPQNLSASRPQDRQFILSSKKLLLSDSGFYLCAWRDRANYGYTFGSGTRLTVV.

The chain recombines TRBV2 with TRBJ2-1, with 15 bases identical to TRBD2. The germline CDR1 and CDR2 sequences are SNHLY and FYNNEI. CDR3 length: 16 amino acids. J lost 8 bases, V lost 1 base, and 3 bases had no gene match. CDR3 coding DNA: TGTGCCAGCAGTGAAGGGACTAGCGGGGGGGCTCATGAGCAGTTCTTC. As protein: CASSEGTSGGAHEQFF.

The rearrangement links TRBV5-4 to TRBJ2-1; tentative D call: TRBD1 (6 bases). The CDR3 extends over 16 amino acids. Germline CDR1 SGHNT, CDR2 YYREEE (reference sequence). Trimming left V 0 bases short and J 4 bases short, with 14 bases between. CDR3 in amino acids: CASSLGHRVDYNEQFF. CDR3 nucleotide sequence: TGTGCCAGCAGCTTGGGGCACAGGGTGGATTACAATGAGCAGTTCTTC.

The chain recombines TRBV5-4 with TRBJ2-5; 7 bases fit TRBD2. The CDR3 totals 14 residues. The junction had 7 bases not matched to a gene; V was cut back by 4 bases and J by 4 bases. CDR1 SGHNT and CDR2 YYREEE come from the germline V gene (reference sequence). CDR3 protein: CASSPSGGLETQYF. The CDR3 nucleotides are TGTGCCAGCAGCCCTTCCGGGGGGTTAGAGACCCAGTACTTC.

V usage is TRBV5-1 and J usage is TRBJ1-2; D might be TRBD1 (5 bases). The CDR3 length is 15 residues. Trimming removed 2 bases from V and 5 bases from J, with 16 bases in between. Germline V gives CDR1 SGHRS, CDR2 YFSETQ. The CDR3: CASSLEGRGTYGYTF. In DNA form, the CDR3 reads TGCGCCAGCAGCTTAGAGGGGCGAGGGACTTATGGCTACACCTTC.

This clone was detected only once. The V gene is TRBV5-4, the J gene TRBJ1-2; no reliable D call. Germline V lookup: CDR1 SGHNT, CDR2 YYREEE (reference sequence). The CDR3 consists of 14 residues. Between the trimmed V and J ends, which lost 0 bases and 5 bases, there was a span of 11 bases. This chain's CDR3 is CASSLGGGLYGYTF. CDR3 coding DNA: TGTGCCAGCAGCTTGGGCGGAGGCCTGTATGGCTACACCTTC.

This clone appeared a single time. The chain combines TRBV2 with TRBJ1-6; TRBD1 aligns across 9 bases. The CDR3 length is 14 residues. Trimming cost V 6 bases and J 8 bases; bases outside gene matches: 5. Germline V gives CDR1 SNHLY, CDR2 FYNNEI. The CDR3, as DNA: TGTGCCAGCAGGGACGGGACAGGGTATTCACCCCTCCACTTT. As protein: CASRDGTGYSPLHF.

The CDR3 here is CASSEGSRGYGYTF. CDR3 nucleotides: TGTGCCAGTAGTGAAGGATCTCGGGGCTATGGCTACACCTTC. J is TRBJ1-2 and V is TRBV19; D remains unclear. The CDR3 sequence is 14 residues long. With 5 bases removed from V and 4 bases from J, the gap between germline ends came to 14 bases. CDR1 and CDR2 (germline): LNHDA, SQIVND (reference sequence).

CDR3 in amino acids: CASSLVPMGELFF. Written as DNA, the CDR3 is TGCGCCAGCAGCTTGGTCCCAATGGGGGAGCTGTTTTTT. The chain has TRBV5-1 and TRBJ2-2; D unresolved. Per germline, CDR1 SGHRS and CDR2 YFSETQ. The CDR3 has 13 residues. Trimming took 0 bases from V and 8 from J, leaving 8 bases between them.

This sequence joins TRBV6-5 and TRBJ1-1; possible D gene TRBD1, 5 bases. Trimming took 2 bases from V and 6 from J, leaving 10 bases between them. This CDR3 has 13 residues. Germline lookup yields CDR1 MNHEY and CDR2 SVGAGI. The CDR3 DNA reads as TGTGCCAGCAGTTACGTGCAGGGTGCTGAAGCTTTCTTT. It codes for CASSYVQGAEAFF.

The rearrangement uses TRBV5-4 and TRBJ2-1; weak D call: TRBD1 (5 bases). Trimming left V 2 bases short and J 7 bases short, with 13 bases between. Germline CDR1 is SGHNT and CDR2 is YYREEE (reference sequence). The CDR3 runs to 14 residues. The CDR3 DNA sequence: TGTGCCAGCAGCTTCCTGGGGCCGGCAAATGAGCAGTTCTTC. It specifies CASSFLGPANEQFF.

This clone was seen a single time. The J gene is TRBJ1-6, the V gene TRBV5-1; TRBD1 is a possible D gene (6 bases). Germline CDR1 is SGHRS and CDR2 is YFSETQ. Trimming stripped 1 base from V and 6 bases from J, with 14 bases between. The CDR3 contains 16 residues. CDR3 DNA: TGCGCCAGCAGCTTGAGGGACATATCTGCTAATTCACCCCTCCACTTT. Amino acids: CASSLRDISANSPLHF. Filled out from reference TRBV5-1 and TRBJ1-6, the complete variable domain reads KAGVTQTPRYLIKTRGQQVTLSCSPISGHRSVSWYQQTPGQGLQFLFEYFSETQRNKGNFPGRFSGRQFSNSRSEMNVSTLELGDSALYLCASSLRDISANSPLHFGNGTRLTVT.

The chain recombines TRBV5-1 with TRBJ2-3, with TRBD1 as a possible D gene (5 bases). The CDR3 has 16 amino acids. V gave up 6 bases and J gave up 1 base, with 18 bases separating them. Per germline, CDR1 SGHRS and CDR2 YFSETQ. CDR3 sequence: CASTQNLGAGTDTQYF. DNA of the CDR3: TGCGCCAGCACCCAAAACCTAGGGGCGGGCACAGATACGCAGTATTTT.